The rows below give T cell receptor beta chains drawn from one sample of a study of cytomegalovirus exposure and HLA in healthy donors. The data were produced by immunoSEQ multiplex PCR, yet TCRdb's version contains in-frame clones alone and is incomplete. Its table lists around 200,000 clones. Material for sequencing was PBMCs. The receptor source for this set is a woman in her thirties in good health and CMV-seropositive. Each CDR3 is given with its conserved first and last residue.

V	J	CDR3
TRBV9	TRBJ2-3	CASSVLMGTSTDTQYF
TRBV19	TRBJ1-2	CASSQRLYGYTF
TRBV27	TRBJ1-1	CASSGTSNTEAFF
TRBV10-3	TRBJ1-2	CAISEGRQGPLQGGYTF
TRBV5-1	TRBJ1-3	CASSLTPGLGNTIYF
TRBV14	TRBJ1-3	CASSRFPSAGTENTIYF
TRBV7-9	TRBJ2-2	CASSPVGTGDTGELFF
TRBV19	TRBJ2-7	CASSIGTGAYEQYF
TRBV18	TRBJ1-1	CASSTGQGEAFF
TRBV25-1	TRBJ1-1	CASGRGNTEAFF
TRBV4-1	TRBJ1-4	CASSLFSTATNEKLFF
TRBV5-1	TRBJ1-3	CASSYRDRAPGSGNTIYF
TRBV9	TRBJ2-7	CASSPGTSGRHEQYF
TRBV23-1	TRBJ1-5	CASSQSAVRLVWPQHF
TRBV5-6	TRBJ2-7	CASSSYDRESYEQYF
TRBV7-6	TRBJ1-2	CASSSSGTGLDGYTF
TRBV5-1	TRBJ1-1	CASSHRDRNTEAFF